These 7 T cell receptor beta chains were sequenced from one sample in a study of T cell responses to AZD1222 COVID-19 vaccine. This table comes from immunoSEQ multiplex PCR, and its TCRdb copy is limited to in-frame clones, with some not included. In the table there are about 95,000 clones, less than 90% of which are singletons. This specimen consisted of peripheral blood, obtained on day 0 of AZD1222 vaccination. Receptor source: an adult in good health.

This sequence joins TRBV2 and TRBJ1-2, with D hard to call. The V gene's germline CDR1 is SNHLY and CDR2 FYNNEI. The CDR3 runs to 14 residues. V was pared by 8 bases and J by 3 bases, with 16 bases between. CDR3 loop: CASVPGYLHYGYTF. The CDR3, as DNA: TGTGCCAGCGTACCTGGTTACTTGCACTATGGCTACACCTTC.

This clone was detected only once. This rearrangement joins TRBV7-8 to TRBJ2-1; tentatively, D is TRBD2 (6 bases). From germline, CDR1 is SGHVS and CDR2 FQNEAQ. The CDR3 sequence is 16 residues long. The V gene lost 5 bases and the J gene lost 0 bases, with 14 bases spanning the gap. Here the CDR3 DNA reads TGTGCCAGCAGCGAGCTGCGGGGTAGCTCCTACAATGAGCAGTTCTTC. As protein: CASSELRGSSYNEQFF.

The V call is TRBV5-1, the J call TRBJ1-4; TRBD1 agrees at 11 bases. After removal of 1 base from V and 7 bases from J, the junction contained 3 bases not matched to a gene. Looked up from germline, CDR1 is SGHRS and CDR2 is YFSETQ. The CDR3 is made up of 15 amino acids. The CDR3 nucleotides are TGCGCCAGCAGCTTGTTGGGGACAGGGGGTGAAAAACTGTTTTTT. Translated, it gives CASSLLGTGGEKLFF.

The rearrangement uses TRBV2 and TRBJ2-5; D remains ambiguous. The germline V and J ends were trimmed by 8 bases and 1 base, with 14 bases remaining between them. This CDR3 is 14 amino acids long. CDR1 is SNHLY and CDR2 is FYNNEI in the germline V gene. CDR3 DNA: TGTGCCAGCCCTAAAGGCATTTTCCAAGAGACCCAGTACTTC. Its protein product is CASPKGIFQETQYF.

The CDR3: CASSIQGTNPGELFF. CDR3 in DNA: TGTGCCAGTAGTATCCAGGGGACTAATCCCGGGGAGCTGTTTTTT. This chain connects TRBV19 to TRBJ2-2, with D possibly matching TRBD2 (7 bases). The CDR3 runs 15 residues. The germline V gene encodes CDR1 LNHDA and CDR2 SQIVND (reference sequence). The V and J ends lost 3 bases and 6 bases respectively, with 14 bases between them.

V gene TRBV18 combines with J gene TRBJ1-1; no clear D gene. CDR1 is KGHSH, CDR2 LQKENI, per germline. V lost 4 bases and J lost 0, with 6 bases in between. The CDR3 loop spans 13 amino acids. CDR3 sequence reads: CASSLTLNTEAFF. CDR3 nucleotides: TGTGCCAGCTCACTGACTTTGAACACTGAAGCTTTCTTT.

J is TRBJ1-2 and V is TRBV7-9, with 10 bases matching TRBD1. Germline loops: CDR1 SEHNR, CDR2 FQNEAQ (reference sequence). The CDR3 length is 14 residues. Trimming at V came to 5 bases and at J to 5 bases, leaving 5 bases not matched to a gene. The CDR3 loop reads CASSDGQGDYGYTF. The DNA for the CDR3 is TGTGCCAGCAGCGACGGACAGGGGGATTATGGCTACACCTTC.